These 32 T cell receptor beta chains were all obtained from the same sample, sequenced in a study of CD4 T cells in relation to SARS-CoV-2 and coronaviruses. The table came from immunoSEQ multiplex PCR; TCRdb's copy has only in-frame clones and leaves some out. The sample carries 15,000 to 20,000 clones, about 84% recorded once. Before the COVID-19 pandemic, during about 2010-2018, CD4+ T cells were taken from unexposed donors. The cells were cultured for approximately ten days before CD4+ T cells were isolated. Their antigens are not known. The sequenced sample consisted of CD4+ T cells from PBMCs, cultured in vitro. All receptors come from a human donor in good health.

The V call is TRBV20-1, the J call TRBJ2-1, with no clear D. V dropped 3 bases and J dropped 4 bases, with 10 bases sitting between them. The V gene's germline CDR1 is DFQATT and CDR2 SNEGSKA (reference sequence). The CDR3 contains 13 residues. The CDR3 loop is CSASRSSYNEQFF. CDR3 DNA sequence: TGCAGTGCTAGTCGCAGTTCTTACAATGAGCAGTTCTTC.

CDR3 DNA: TGTGCCAGCGACCTAACAGGGGGTGTGCGCACTGAAGCTTTCTTT. Protein sequence: CASDLTGGVRTEAFF. This chain links TRBV6-5 with TRBJ1-1, with 8 bases identical to TRBD1. V lost 8 bases to trimming and J lost 4 bases; unmatched junction nucleotides: 12. The CDR3 is 15 residues long. Germline loops: CDR1 MNHEY, CDR2 SVGAGI.

CDR3 sequence reads: CASSPIAGKTSGANVLTF. DNA of the CDR3: TGTGCCAGCTCACCCATAGCGGGGAAGACCTCCGGGGCCAACGTCCTGACTTTC. The V call is TRBV18, the J call TRBJ2-6, with TRBD2 matching over 8 bases. The V segment lost 3 bases and the J segment 4 bases; nucleotides outside the gene matches: 11. The CDR3 consists of 18 residues. Germline CDR1 KGHSH, CDR2 LQKENI. Together with reference TRBV18 and TRBJ2-6, the CDR3 gives the full variable domain: NAGVMQNPRHLVRRRGQEARLRCSPMKGHSHVYWYRQLPEEGLKFMVYLQKENIIDESGMPKERFSAEFPKEGPSILRIQQVVRGDSAAYFCASSPIAGKTSGANVLTFGAGSRLTVL.

The gene calls are TRBV7-6 and TRBJ2-1; 12 bases are shared with TRBD1. Trimming removed 2 bases from V and 7 bases from J; junction bases left unmatched: 6. CDR3 size: 16 residues. CDR1 and CDR2 (germline): SGHVS, FNYEAQ. CDR3 sequence (DNA): TGTGCCAGCAGCTTATTGGGACAGGGGGCTCTGAATGAGCAGTTCTTC. Translated: CASSLLGQGALNEQFF.

The chain is built from TRBV5-4 and TRBJ2-1; D gene unclear. The CDR3 runs to 13 residues. The germline V gene has CDR1 SGHNT and CDR2 YYREEE (reference sequence). V was clipped by 1 base and J by 5 bases, with 7 bases between them. CDR3 nucleotides: TGTGCCAGCAGCTTGAGGCTCGACAATGAGCAGTTCTTC. This gives the protein CASSLRLDNEQFF.

The chain joins TRBV3-1 (or the pseudogene TRBV3-2) to TRBJ1-4; 9 nucleotides match TRBD1. The germline V gene has CDR1 LGHDT and CDR2 YNNKEL (reference sequence). Trimming cost V 1 base and J 2 bases; bases outside gene matches: 5. There are 17 residues in the CDR3. CDR3 loop: CASSQAYRGRTNEKLFF. For the CDR3, the DNA is TGTGCCAGCAGCCAAGCTTACAGGGGGCGTACTAATGAAAAACTGTTTTTT.

V gene TRBV20-1 combines with J gene TRBJ2-3; 8 bases fit TRBD2. Germline values: CDR1 DFQATT, CDR2 SNEGSKA (reference sequence). The CDR3 length is 13 residues. Trimming cost V 3 bases and J 5 bases; bases outside gene matches: 4. The CDR3: CSASWLAGDTQYF. CDR3 sequence (DNA): TGCAGTGCTAGTTGGCTAGCGGGAGATACGCAGTATTTT.

V and J are TRBV28 and TRBJ2-1; D not certain. V lost 1 base to trimming and J lost 1 base, with 8 bases between them. Germline V gene lookup returns CDR1 MDHEN and CDR2 SYDVKM. This CDR3 has 15 residues. The DNA of the CDR3 is TGTGCCAGCAGTTTATACCCGATATCCTACAATGAGCAGTTCTTC. It encodes CASSLYPISYNEQFF.

The rearrangement joins TRBV28 to TRBJ2-7, with D perhaps matching TRBD2 (6 bases). V was cut by 4 bases and J by 3 bases, with 16 bases left in between. Per germline, CDR1 MDHEN and CDR2 SYDVKM. The CDR3 runs to 15 residues. The CDR3 DNA sequence: TGTGCCAGCAGTTCAGGGCAGGGAGGCTTCTACGAGCAGTACTTC. It specifies CASSSGQGGFYEQYF.

In nucleotides, the CDR3 is TGTGCCAGCAGCGCAGTGGAACACCCCTACGAGCAGTACTTC. It codes for CASSAVEHPYEQYF. This chain uses TRBV5-8 with TRBJ2-7; D call uncertain. V shed 4 bases and J shed 2 bases, with 13 bases lying between them. The CDR3 covers 14 residues. Germline CDR1 SGHTS, CDR2 YDEGEE.

The chain uses TRBV11-3 and TRBJ2-7; maybe TRBD1 (6 bases). The CDR3 length is 14 residues. Germline assignment: CDR1 SGHNT and CDR2 YENEEA. Between the trimmed V and J ends, which lost 5 bases and 2 bases, there was a span of 13 bases. The CDR3 nucleotides are TGTGCCAGCAGCGTTTCAGGGGCAGCCTACGAGCAGTACTTC. Its translation is CASSVSGAAYEQYF. Full variable domain (remainder filled in from reference TRBV11-3 and TRBJ2-7): EAGVVQSPRYKIIEKKQPVAFWCNPISGHNTLYWYLQNLGQGPELLIRYENEEAVDDSQLPKDRFSAERLKGVDSTLKIQPAELGDSAVYLCASSVSGAAYEQYFGPGTRLTVT.

CDR3 loop: CASSYGQGVGYEQYF. Here the CDR3 DNA reads TGCGCCAGCAGCTATGGTCAGGGCGTCGGATACGAGCAGTACTTC. The chain employs TRBV5-1 and TRBJ2-7; weak D call: TRBD1 (5 bases). The CDR3 contains 15 residues. Trimming took 3 bases from V and 4 from J, leaving 17 bases between them. From germline, CDR1 is SGHRS and CDR2 YFSETQ.

The chain has TRBV7-9 and TRBJ1-2; no firm D call. The ends were cut back, 6 bases at V and 4 bases at J, with 6 bases in the middle. Germline V CDR1 and CDR2: SEHNR, FQNEAQ (reference sequence). The CDR3 loop spans 11 amino acids. CDR3 DNA: TGTGCCAGCAGTCAGGTCTATGGCTACACCTTC. Translating it yields CASSQVYGYTF.

The rearrangement joins TRBV3-1 (or the pseudogene TRBV3-2) to TRBJ1-1; possible D gene TRBD1, 6 bases. The CDR3 spans 13 residues. The germline gives CDR1 LGHDT, CDR2 YNNKEL (reference sequence). V was clipped by 1 base and J by 5 bases, with 8 bases between them. CDR3 nucleotides: TGTGCCAGCAGCCAAGGACAGGAGACTGAAGCTTTCTTT. It encodes CASSQGQETEAFF.

This rearrangement joins TRBV13 to TRBJ2-7; unclear D gene. The CDR3 contains 12 residues. Between the trimmed V and J ends, which lost 4 bases and 9 bases, there was a span of 13 bases. Germline V CDR1 and CDR2: PRHDT, FYEKMQ (reference sequence). In nucleotides, the CDR3 is TGTGCCAGCAGCTCCCCCGGCCTCGGGCAGTACTTC. This encodes CASSSPGLGQYF.

The rearrangement uses TRBV9 and TRBJ2-1, with 8 bases lining up with TRBD1. The length of the CDR3 is 15 residues. Per germline, CDR1 SGDLS and CDR2 YYNGEE. After removal of 2 bases from V and 2 bases from J, the junction contained 3 bases not matched to a gene. CDR3 sequence (DNA): TGTGCCAGCAGCGTTACAGGGGGAACCTACAATGAGCAGTTCTTC. Translating it yields CASSVTGGTYNEQFF.

The gene calls are TRBV9 and TRBJ1-3; D not resolved. The V gene lost 0 bases and the J gene lost 0 bases, with 4 bases spanning the gap. Germline V gene lookup returns CDR1 SGDLS and CDR2 YYNGEE. The CDR3 loop spans 14 amino acids. CDR3 residues: CASSVVGSGNTIYF. The CDR3 DNA follows: TGTGCCAGCAGCGTAGTTGGCTCTGGAAACACCATATATTTT.

The chain recombines TRBV7-3 with TRBJ2-5; tentative D call: TRBD2 (5 bases). V was shortened by 2 bases and J by 5 bases, with 18 bases between the two germline ends. The CDR3 is 16 residues long. Germline-derived CDR1 and CDR2 are SGHTA and FQGTGA. The CDR3 coding sequence is TGTGCCAGCAGCTTAGGGATTGATAGCACTAGGGAGACCCAGTACTTC. Its protein product is CASSLGIDSTRETQYF.

V usage is TRBV12-3 or TRBV12-4 and J usage is TRBJ2-5, with TRBD2 as a possible D gene (5 bases). V shed 3 bases and J shed 5 bases, with 10 bases lying between them. The CDR3 sequence is 13 residues long. DNA of the CDR3: TGTGCCAGCAGTTTGGGAGACCCCGAGACCCAGTACTTC. Amino acid sequence: CASSLGDPETQYF.

The chain links TRBV19 to TRBJ2-5; 10 bases match TRBD1. This CDR3 has 16 amino acids. J was trimmed by 4 bases and V by 9 bases; bases with no gene match: 14. Per the germline V gene, CDR1 is LNHDA and CDR2 is SQIVND (reference sequence). The CDR3 DNA reads as TGTGCCAGCCGCGGCGTCCGGACAGGGGGTTCAGAGACCCAGTACTTC. Its translation: CASRGVRTGGSETQYF.

The J gene is TRBJ1-2, the V gene TRBV27; unclear D gene. The germline CDR1 and CDR2 sequences are MNHEY and SMNVEV (reference sequence). The CDR3 loop spans 16 amino acids. Trimming shortened V by 4 bases and J by 3 bases, and 18 bases separated the two germline ends. In nucleotides, the CDR3 is TGTGCCAGCAGTTCCACTGTTGGGATAGTCGACTATGGCTACACCTTC. It specifies CASSSTVGIVDYGYTF.

J is TRBJ1-4 and V is TRBV24-1; D is undetermined. Germline V gives CDR1 KGHDR, CDR2 SFDVKD. The V end was cut by 4 bases, the J end by 10 bases, with 9 bases between. This CDR3 region has 12 residues. The CDR3 reads CATSDIEGKLFF. CDR3 DNA sequence: TGTGCCACCAGTGACATAGAGGGAAAACTGTTTTTT.

The chain employs TRBV27 and TRBJ2-5, with D possibly being TRBD1 (6 bases). Germline-derived CDR1 and CDR2 are MNHEY and SMNVEV (reference sequence). Trimming pared 6 bases from V and 4 bases from J, leaving 12 bases between. The CDR3 length is 13 residues. CDR3 sequence: CASRPGVGETQYF. In nucleotides, the CDR3 is TGTGCCAGCAGACCAGGGGTTGGAGAGACCCAGTACTTC.

This clone was counted between two and nine times. The rearrangement joins TRBV30 to TRBJ2-5; no clear D gene. The CDR3 runs 12 residues. V lost 4 bases and J 1 base, leaving 7 bases between the germline ends. Germline V gives CDR1 GTSNPN, CDR2 SVGIG (reference sequence). The CDR3 sequence: CAWTSGQETQYF. The CDR3 DNA follows: TGTGCCTGGACTTCCGGCCAAGAGACCCAGTACTTC.

The V and J genes are TRBV19 and TRBJ2-1; 7 nucleotides line up with TRBD2. The V and J ends lost 3 bases and 1 base, in that order; junction bases with no gene match: 3. This CDR3 has 15 amino acids. Germline lookup yields CDR1 LNHDA and CDR2 SQIVND (reference sequence). The chain's CDR3 is CASSIEGGSYNEQFF. In DNA, the CDR3 is TGTGCCAGTAGTATTGAGGGAGGGTCCTACAATGAGCAGTTCTTC.

J is TRBJ1-2 and V is TRBV2, with D perhaps TRBD1 (5 bases). Deletions cut 8 bases from V and 3 bases from J, with 10 bases between. This CDR3 contains 12 residues. CDR1 SNHLY and CDR2 FYNNEI come from the germline V gene. For the CDR3, the DNA is TGTGCCAGCTGGCGCAGGGACTATGGCTACACCTTC. Residues: CASWRRDYGYTF. The full variable domain, completed using reference TRBV2 and TRBJ1-2, is EPEVTQTPSHQVTQMGQEVILRCVPISNHLYFYWYRQILGQKVEFLVSFYNNEISEKSEIFDDQFSVERPDGSNFTLKIRSTKLEDSAMYFCASWRRDYGYTFGSGTRLTVV.

The V gene is TRBV7-9, the J gene TRBJ1-1; no firm D call. The germline V gene encodes CDR1 SEHNR and CDR2 FQNEAQ (reference sequence). The CDR3 runs to 18 residues. Trimming removed 0 bases at V and 0 bases at J, with 17 bases between. In DNA, the CDR3 is TGTGCCAGCAGCTTAGCTCAGGTAGGTCGGATGATGAACACTGAAGCTTTCTTT. This sequence encodes CASSLAQVGRMMNTEAFF.

V is TRBV2 and J is TRBJ1-1; no reliable D call. V was cut by 6 bases and J by 2 bases, with 13 bases left in between. Per the germline V gene, CDR1 is SNHLY and CDR2 is FYNNEI. The length of the CDR3 is 14 residues. The CDR3, as DNA: TGTGCCAGCAGAGGTACAGCCATTAACACTGAAGCTTTCTTT. Its protein is CASRGTAINTEAFF.

The chain uses TRBV6-2 or TRBV6-3 and TRBJ2-1; 15 bases align to TRBD2. V shed 4 bases and J 7 bases; nucleotides not matched to a gene: 5. The CDR3 loop spans 16 amino acids. Germline V CDR1 and CDR2: MNHEY, SVGEGT. In DNA, the CDR3 is TGTGCCAGCAGTTTGGGACTAGCGGGAGGATTAAATGAGCAGTTCTTC. It specifies CASSLGLAGGLNEQFF.

This chain uses TRBV6-5 with TRBJ1-3; D remains unclear. Per germline, CDR1 MNHEY and CDR2 SVGAGI. The CDR3 extends over 13 amino acids. Trimming removed 7 bases at V and 1 base at J, with 8 bases between. Here the CDR3 reads CASNQESGNTIYF. For the CDR3, the DNA is TGTGCCAGCAATCAGGAATCTGGAAACACCATATATTTT.

This sequence joins TRBV14 and TRBJ1-1; D gene uncertain. The CDR3 contains 17 residues. The V and J ends lost 4 bases and 0 bases respectively, with 18 bases between them. CDR1 is SGHDN, CDR2 FVKESK, per germline. This CDR3 is CASSPIDGLSMNTEAFF. CDR3 in DNA: TGTGCCAGCAGCCCGATCGACGGTCTATCGATGAACACTGAAGCTTTCTTT.

The chain has TRBV25-1 and TRBJ2-7; D is uncertain. V lost 4 bases and J lost 5, with 15 bases in between. CDR1 is MGHDK and CDR2 is SYGVNS in the germline V gene. There are 14 residues in the CDR3. CDR3 DNA: TGTGCCAGCAGTGGTTCTCGAGGTACCCACGAGCAGTACTTC. Its protein is CASSGSRGTHEQYF.